This TCR beta chain was sequenced during a study of CD8+CD57+ T cells in acquired aplastic anemia. About the study: Sorted CD4+ and CD8+ cells gave an average of approximately 3.4 ug of DNA.

Genomic DNA constituted the template upon which TCR beta VDJ and CDR3 profiling was performed. Each CDR3 protein is one row after TCRdb ran MiXCR on the reads. Of 200,000 to 250,000 distinct CDR3 sequences listed, under 50% are singletons. Findings and caveats of the study: Patients and controls were not found to differ significantly in CD8+ Simpson's diversity.

A note on this clonotype: Its antigen is undetermined.

This CDR3 has 14 residues. Trimming stripped 6 bases from V and 4 bases from J, with 13 bases between. Patients included in sequencing had previously demonstrated CD8+CD57+ cell expansion by flow cytometry. Severe acquired aplastic anemia was present in all patients. No patient had been given any therapy when blood was sampled. The source of this sequence is a human donor with aplastic anemia. The rearrangement joins TRBV12-3 or TRBV12-4 to TRBJ1-3; the D is unclear. The material sequenced was sorted CD4+, CD8+, or CD8+CD57+ T cells (not recorded which) from PBMCs. The CDR3 sequence: CASREGGSGNTIYF. The DNA of the CDR3 is TGTGCCAGCAGAGAGGGAGGGTCGGGAAACACCATATATTTT.